This T cell receptor beta chain was documented in a study of blood T cell repertoires in COVID-19 (dated by TCRdb to about 2020). A note on the overall study: Samples from collaborators originated in the United States, Italy and Spain and spanned both the acute and convalescent phases of COVID-19. The prospective study material was composed of cDNA or gDNA derived from T cells, B-cell-depleted T cells, or PBMCs. Subjects who had been exposed to COVID-19, were actively infected with it, or had recovered from it provided the deeply sampled blood TCRbeta repertoires that made up the dataset. The repertoires were released in a freely available public database meant as a resource for research on the immune response to SARS-CoV-2. Samples were obtained from the ongoing ImmuneRACE study (first 160 participants) and from 1,254 subjects provided by 6 global collaborators. The sample metadata nearly always contained a de-identified subject ID, COVID-19 status, age in years and sex. Where available, HLA class I and class II types were obtained from metadata supplied by the sample provider rather than from assay-based typing.

With regard to this clone: Its antigen is unknown. No base quality values were provided; no much bigger clone lies one nucleotide off.

TCRbeta CDR3 regions were amplified from genomic DNA using the immunoSEQ Assay, a bias-controlled multiplex PCR. The study's own analysis went as follows. The number of nucleated cells in each sample was estimated from the amplification of reference gene primers within the assay. To quantify the absolute abundance of each unique TCRbeta CDR3 rearrangement, sequence reads were collapsed and filtered. For each sample, productive Simpson clonality was calculated by taking the square root of Simpson's diversity index across productive rearrangements. The clones in this table, taken by TCRdb from immuneACCESS, are in-frame only. Not every clone is retained; where verified, under half of the shortfall comes from an unresolved V gene, and the cause of the rest is unknown. V, J and clone size reflect that table, while D and trimming were determined from the DNA. The table for this sample lists some 150,000 clones; 70% to 85% of them were counted only once. Over 2.5% of the sample is taken by the ten largest.

The germline V end is reduced by 6 bases and the J end by 1 base; junction bases left unmatched: 9. The germline V gene specifies SGHTA as CDR1 and FQGNSA as CDR2. The CDR3 has 16 amino acids, counting the end cysteine and phenylalanine. Only the CDR3 DNA is retained, 48 bases long and in frame from the first base. Collaborating institutions collected whole blood in K2EDTA tubes following their own protocols. For TCRbeta analysis, collaborator samples were shipped as frozen whole blood, as isolated PBMCs, or as DNA extracted from either sample type. The paper's findings and limits, for the study overall: The quantity of clinical and demographic metadata differed by source and by participant and was supplied without curation.

The receptor's source is a woman older than 75 with acute or convalescent COVID-19. The sample comprised peripheral blood. This receptor chain uses TRBV7-2 and TRBJ1-5; the central 7 bases match TRBD1. CDR3 loop: CASRPAGGGSNQPQHF. The nucleotides are TGTGCCAGCAGACCAGCAGGGGGAGGAAGCAATCAGCCCCAGCATTTT.